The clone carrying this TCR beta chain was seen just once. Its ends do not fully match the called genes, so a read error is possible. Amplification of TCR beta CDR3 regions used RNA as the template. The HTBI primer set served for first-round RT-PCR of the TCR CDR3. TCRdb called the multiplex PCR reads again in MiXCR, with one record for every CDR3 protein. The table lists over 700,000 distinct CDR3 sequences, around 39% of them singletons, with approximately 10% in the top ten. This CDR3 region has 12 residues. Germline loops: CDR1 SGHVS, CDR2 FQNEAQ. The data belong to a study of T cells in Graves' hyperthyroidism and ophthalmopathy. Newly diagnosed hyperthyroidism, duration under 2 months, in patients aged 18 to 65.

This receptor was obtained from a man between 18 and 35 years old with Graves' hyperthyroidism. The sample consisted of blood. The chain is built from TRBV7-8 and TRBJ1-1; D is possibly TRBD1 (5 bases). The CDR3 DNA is TGTGCCAGCAGCTTAGCAGGGGACGGGGCTTCCTTT. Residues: CASSLAGDGASF.